This T cell receptor beta chain was recorded in a study of T-cell memory formation after mild COVID-19. Study-wide results and caveats: Pre-infection memory held some responding clones, suggesting pre-existing cross-reactive T cells responded. Of the contracting clones, CD4+ ones lay mainly in CM and EM, and CD8+ ones in EMRA.

A remark on this clonotype: Its antigen remains unknown. One end of the junction is discordant with germline, which a read error may explain.

From the 5' RACE reads, TCRdb called clonotypes with MiXCR, one entry per CDR3 protein. The table records fewer than 350,000 distinct CDR3 sequences, more than 15% of them present only once. Germline values: CDR1 MRHNA, CDR2 SNTAGT. This CDR3 is built from 15 residues. The chain employs TRBV6-4 and TRBJ2-1; 9 bases are shared with TRBD1. This TCR was sampled from a man aged 18 to 35 who had mild COVID-19 (a few samples of this study predate the infection). Cell type and time point are not known. What was sequenced was PBMCs or a T cell subset sorted from them (not recorded which). CDR3 sequence reads: CASSEGQGSYNQQFF. The CDR3 DNA reads TGTGCCAGCAGTGAAGGACAGGGGTCCTACAATCAGCAGTTCTTC.